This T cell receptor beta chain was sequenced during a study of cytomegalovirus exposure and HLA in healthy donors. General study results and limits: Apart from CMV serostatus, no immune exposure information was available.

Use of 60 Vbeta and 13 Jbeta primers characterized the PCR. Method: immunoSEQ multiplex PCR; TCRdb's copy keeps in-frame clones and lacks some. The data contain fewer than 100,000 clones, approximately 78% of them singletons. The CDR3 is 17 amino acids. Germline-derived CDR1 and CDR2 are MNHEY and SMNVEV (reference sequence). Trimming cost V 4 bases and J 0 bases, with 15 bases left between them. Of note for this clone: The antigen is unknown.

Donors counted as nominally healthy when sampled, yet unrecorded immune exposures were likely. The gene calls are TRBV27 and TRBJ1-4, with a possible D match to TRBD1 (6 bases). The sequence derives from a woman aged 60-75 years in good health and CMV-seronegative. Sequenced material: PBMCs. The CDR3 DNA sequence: TGTGCCAGCAGTTCAAAACAGGGTGTAGCAACTAATGAAAAACTGTTTTTT. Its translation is CASSSKQGVATNEKLFF.